The 5 T cell receptor beta chains in this list originate from one sample, sequenced in a study of OX40 agonist ivuxolimab in advanced cancers. Repertoires were generated with immunoSEQ multiplex PCR, while TCRdb's copy carries only in-frame clones and drops some. The data contain 73,000 or so clones, roughly 85% of them singletons. The sequenced sample was CD4+ or CD8+ T cells sorted from blood, obtained in a trial of the OX40 agonist ivuxolimab. These receptors originate from an adult with an advanced solid tumor such as melanoma, head and neck, liver or kidney cancer.

The V gene is TRBV18, the J gene TRBJ1-1; 9 bases agree with TRBD1. V dropped 3 bases and J dropped 0; count of bases not matched to a gene: 2. CDR3 length equals 15 residues. Germline-derived CDR1 and CDR2 are KGHSH and LQKENI. CDR3 bases: TGTGCCAGCTCACCGCGGGACAGGGTGAACACTGAAGCTTTCTTT. Translating it yields CASSPRDRVNTEAFF.

This clone was observed once. A junction boundary mismatches the germline segment, possibly from a read error. V usage is TRBV5-5 and J usage is TRBJ2-6; D perhaps matches TRBD2 (5 bases). The CDR3 has 17 amino acids. Germline values: CDR1 SGHKS, CDR2 YYEKEE (reference sequence). The CDR3 loop is CASPWTVRTKSGQRPDF. CDR3 nucleotide sequence: TGTGCCAGCCCGTGGACTGTTCGCACAAAGTCGGGCCAACGTCCTGACTTC.

The CDR3 spells CASSMDRGRRGYTF. The CDR3 coding sequence is TGTGCCAGTAGTATGGACAGGGGTCGGCGTGGCTACACCTTC. The V and J genes are TRBV19 and TRBJ1-2; TRBD1 matches at 9 bases. Germline CDR1 is LNHDA and CDR2 is SQIVND (reference sequence). J gave up 7 bases and V 3 bases, and 6 bases lay outside the gene matches. The CDR3 consists of 14 residues.

This clone was seen just once. The CDR3 DNA reads TGTGCCAGCAGTCCCGGGGGGCCGACCTACAATGAGCAGTTCTTC. Translating gives CASSPGGPTYNEQFF. The rearrangement links TRBV27 to TRBJ2-1; D is possibly TRBD2 (7 bases). CDR3 length equals 15 residues. Deletions cut 5 bases from V and 2 bases from J, with 13 bases between. Germline V gene sequence: CDR1 MNHEY, CDR2 SMNVEV (reference sequence).

J is TRBJ2-1 and V is TRBV29-1, with 7 bases that match TRBD1. Germline V lookup: CDR1 SQVTM, CDR2 ANQGSEA. The CDR3 sequence is 13 residues long. In nucleotides, the CDR3 is TGCAGTGGCCGGGACAGCCGATTCAATGAGCAGTTCTTC. Amino acid sequence: CSGRDSRFNEQFF.